Detailed here is one TCR beta chain. No antigen is known for it. No much larger clone is present one base from it, and per-base qualities are unavailable. The sample originates from a study of T cell responses to AZD1222 COVID-19 vaccine listed by TCRdb under 2021. Concerning the study at large: AZD1222 recipients whose second dose came at about 4 weeks and those whose second dose came at about 12 weeks were combined into one group, since spike-specific TCR depth and breadth did not differ between the two schedules. TCR sequencing covered roughly 230 trial participants: nearly 210 given two doses of AZD1222 and 26 given two doses of MenACWY control vaccine. Trial participants were enrolled by age into 18-55, 56-69 and 70-plus year subgroups, with around 140, 26 and 57 TCR-sequenced participants respectively. Paper-wide results and their limitations: Vaccine-associated CD4 TCRs spanned the whole spike protein, with dominant responses in regions 160-218 and 743-854. Epitopes outside the regions mutated in the B.1.351 and B.1.1.7 variants were reportedly recognized by nearly half of the unique spike-specific TCRs. Conclusions about previously exposed vaccinees were limited because only a handful of AZD1222 recipients were SARS-CoV-2 seropositive at baseline. Because no samples from the day 14 peak response were available, repertoires could be characterized only after the peak T cell response. The 56-69-year group was small, and its depth increase did not reach significance, likely because of low power. A significant rise in spike-specific TCR breadth and depth was observed after two AZD1222 doses relative to day 0 and relative to MenACWY recipients. Participants were mostly white British and included more females than males, and it was suggested by the authors that clonal diversity may have been underestimated.

The time point label on this specimen signifies: baseline before first vaccination. Vaccinee samples were obtained from the UK trials COV001 and COV002, which included a single-blind randomized controlled phase 2/3 trial of AZD1222 (ChAdOx1 nCoV-19) in healthy adults. For TCRbeta chain sequencing, PBMC samples were collected from trial participants at day 0 and at day 28 after the second dose. The CDR3 regions of human TCRbeta chains were analyzed by immunosequencing. In the original analysis: TCRs in the repertoires were compared against a reference library of SARS-CoV-2-specific TCRs that had been generated with the MIRA antigen-specificity platform. Breadth was defined as the fraction of unique TCRs that were SARS-CoV-2-associated. Depth was defined as the fraction of total T cells that were SARS-CoV-2-associated. Using the MIRA data, every spike-specific TCR was mapped to the spike region that the TCR reacted to and assigned to either a CD4 or a CD8 class. Log10-transformed breadth and depth values were compared by one-way ANOVA with Sidak's multiple comparisons tests. The table comes from immuneACCESS by way of TCRdb, which keeps in-frame sequences with V and J called. Part of the clones is missing from these tables; in studies checked, under half for an unresolved V gene and the rest for unknown reasons. That table gives V, J and clone size, and the DNA gave D and trimming. The sample contains approximately 130,000 clones, 75% to 90% of them found a single time. Less than 10% of the sample goes to the ten largest clones.

The germline V gene gives CDR1 as SNHLY and CDR2 as FYNNEI. Deletion took 5 bases off V and 6 bases off J, with a span of 15 bases between the germline ends. Counted from cysteine to phenylalanine, this CDR3 has 14 amino acids. The read is trimmed to its CDR3 DNA, 42 bases read in frame from base 1. The clonotype originates from an adult in good health. This material consisted of peripheral blood, taken on day 0 of AZD1222 vaccination. Recombination joined TRBV2 with TRBJ2-3, and TRBD2 may be the D gene, going by 5 matching bases. CDR3 sequence: CASSYRDTRDTQYF. The DNA sequence is given as TGTGCCAGCAGTTACCGGGATACGAGGGATACGCAGTATTTT. With all but the CDR3 taken from the reference TRBV2 and TRBJ2-3 genes, the full variable domain is: EPEVTQTPSHQVTQMGQEVILRCVPISNHLYFYWYRQILGQKVEFLVSFYNNEISEKSEIFDDQFSVERPDGSNFTLKIRSTKLEDSAMYFCASSYRDTRDTQYFGPGTRLTVL.